The present TCR beta chain was sequenced within a study of a mutant IDH1 vaccine in newly diagnosed glioma. Overall study: Radiotherapy alone preceded vaccination by 4-6 weeks; alternatively, vaccination started with temozolomide cycles. Receipt of radiotherapy, temozolomide, or both preceded the study, and most received both.

Time point specified: week 5, during vaccination. One vaccine dose held 300 ug of mutant IDH1 20-mer peptide and came with topical imiquimod. The donors had new WHO grade 3 or 4 astrocytomas; these were IDH1-mutant and ATRX-lost. With respect to this clone: Antigen: not known.

Repertoires were generated with immunoSEQ multiplex PCR, while TCRdb's copy carries only in-frame clones and drops some. Among roughly 50,000 clones listed, around 80% were seen once. Trimming took 6 bases from V and 4 from J, leaving 18 bases between them. This CDR3 is 15 amino acids long. Germline CDR1 and CDR2: MNHNS and SASEGT. This chain uses TRBV6-1 with TRBJ1-2; no definite D call. The receptor's source is a woman in her 40s with glioma. Specimen: PBMCs, collected from a glioma patient whose treatment included an IDH1 peptide vaccine. CDR3 nucleotide sequence: TGTGCCAGCAGGGTCGACTCCGCAGTAGTCTATGGCTACACCTTC. It encodes CASRVDSAVVYGYTF.